Each of the 32 T cell receptor beta chains below was sequenced from the same sample in a study of cytomegalovirus exposure and HLA in healthy donors. Vbeta (60) and Jbeta (13) primers were used in the PCR. TCRdb's copy holds only in-frame clones and misses some; the assay was immunoSEQ multiplex PCR. The data contain 100,000 to 120,000 clones, around 74% of them seen just once; the ten biggest clones take up 7.5% to 10%. Sequenced material: PBMCs. These receptors came from a woman in her 40s in good health and CMV-seropositive.

The chain joins TRBV18 to TRBJ2-5; 7 nucleotides line up with TRBD1. V trimming: 6 bases; J trimming: 1 base; junction bases outside the gene matches: 8. Per the germline V gene, CDR1 is KGHSH and CDR2 is LQKENI. The CDR3 loop spans 15 amino acids. CDR3 in DNA: TGTGCCAGCTCGGCTACAGGGGTTTTCCAAGAGACCCAGTACTTC. This encodes CASSATGVFQETQYF.

This clone has a single count. The genes are TRBV15 and TRBJ1-2, with 9 bases lining up with TRBD1. The CDR3 loop spans 15 amino acids. CDR1 LNHNV and CDR2 YYDKDF come from the germline V gene (reference sequence). V shed 2 bases and J 2 bases; nucleotides not matched to a gene: 3. Written as DNA, the CDR3 is TGTGCCACCAGCAGACCCGGGACAGGGAACTATGGCTACACCTTC. Protein sequence: CATSRPGTGNYGYTF.

This clone was seen a few times. The chain joins TRBV7-6 to TRBJ2-2, with TRBD1 as a possible D gene (5 bases). The germline V gene encodes CDR1 SGHVS and CDR2 FNYEAQ. CDR3 length equals 17 residues. Trimming shortened V by 3 bases and J by 5 bases, and 19 bases separated the two germline ends. The CDR3 coding sequence is TGTGCCAGCAGCTTGCAAGATCTAGGGGCGCTTACCGGGGAGCTGTTTTTT. As protein: CASSLQDLGALTGELFF.

The chain is built from TRBV23-1 and TRBJ2-3, with 8 bases identical to TRBD1. TRBV23-1 is sorted into the ORF group, with uncertain function. Unmatched junction bases numbered 13, after V lost 2 bases and J lost 6 bases. This CDR3 is built from 17 residues. CDR3 amino acids: CASSQPTRQGLWDTQYF. The CDR3 nucleotides read TGCGCCAGCAGTCAACCCACCAGACAGGGGCTTTGGGATACGCAGTATTTT.

V gene TRBV6-5 combines with J gene TRBJ1-5; a possible D gene is TRBD1 (6 bases). The V and J ends lost 7 bases and 5 bases respectively, with 15 bases between them. CDR1 is MNHEY and CDR2 is SVGAGI in the germline V gene. This CDR3 contains 14 residues. The CDR3 region is CASKARGWDQPQHF. The DNA of the CDR3 is TGTGCCAGCAAGGCCAGGGGTTGGGATCAGCCCCAGCATTTT.

The chain is built from TRBV5-1 and TRBJ2-7, with TRBD1 matching over 7 bases. Germline CDR1 reads SGHRS; CDR2 reads YFSETQ. The junction had 7 bases not matched to a gene; V was cut back by 3 bases and J by 4 bases. The length of the CDR3 is 14 residues. CDR3 residues: CASSSQGFLYEQYF. The CDR3 DNA is TGCGCCAGCAGCTCACAGGGGTTCCTATACGAGCAGTACTTC.

The chain has TRBV5-5 and TRBJ1-3; TRBD1 is a possible D gene (6 bases). The CDR3 length is 17 residues. V lost 4 bases to trimming and J lost 0 bases, with 17 bases between them. Germline CDR1 SGHKS, CDR2 YYEKEE (reference sequence). The CDR3 loop reads CASSQWTVISSGNTIYF. In nucleotides, the CDR3 is TGTGCCAGCAGCCAGTGGACAGTCATAAGCTCTGGAAACACCATATATTTT. The variable domain in full, with the rest retrieved from reference TRBV5-5 and TRBJ1-3, is DAGVTQSPTHLIKTRGQQVTLRCSPISGHKSVSWYQQVLGQGPQFIFQYYEKEERGRGNFPDRFSARQFPNYSSELNVNALLLGDSALYLCASSQWTVISSGNTIYFGEGSWLTVV.

The rearrangement uses TRBV4-1 and TRBJ2-7; tentative D call: TRBD2 (5 bases). Germline V gene data show CDR1 as MGHRA and CDR2 as YSYEKL. The ends were cut back, 1 base at V and 0 bases at J, with 7 bases in the middle. The CDR3 contains 14 residues. CDR3: CASSQGGSSYEQYF. In DNA, the CDR3 is TGCGCCAGCAGCCAAGGAGGGAGCTCCTACGAGCAGTACTTC.

This clone has just one count. The chain has TRBV20-1 and TRBJ1-2; no clear D. Trimming took off 6 bases at V and 1 base at J, with 6 bases between the two ends. The CDR3 runs to 11 residues. From germline, CDR1 is DFQATT and CDR2 SNEGSKA (reference sequence). CDR3 residues: CSARDNYGYTF. CDR3 coding DNA: TGCAGTGCCCGGGATAACTATGGCTACACCTTC.

The V gene is TRBV5-4, the J gene TRBJ1-5, with D unclear. Germline V CDR1 and CDR2: SGHNT, YYREEE (reference sequence). The CDR3 is 13 residues long. Trimming cost V 3 bases and J 6 bases, with 10 bases left between them. The CDR3, as DNA: TGTGCCAGCAGCTCCGGGATAGGTCAGCCCCAGCATTTT. It is translated as CASSSGIGQPQHF.

There are a few counts of this clone. The chain combines TRBV5-6 with TRBJ1-5; no definite D call. The CDR3 contains 15 residues. Trimming pared 4 bases from V and 5 bases from J, leaving 16 bases between. Germline values: CDR1 SGHDT, CDR2 YYEEEE. CDR3 DNA sequence: TGTGCCAGCAGCGAACGTTTAAACATTGATCAGCCCCAGCATTTT. It codes for CASSERLNIDQPQHF.

This clone is a singleton in its sample. The rearrangement joins TRBV4-2 to TRBJ2-6; maybe TRBD2 (5 bases). The length of the CDR3 is 16 residues. Trimming cost V 2 bases and J 2 bases, with 10 bases left between them. The germline V gene encodes CDR1 LGHNA and CDR2 YNFKEQ. CDR3 nucleotide sequence: TGTGCCAGCAGCCAACGCGGGTTGGCTGGGGCCAACGTCCTGACTTTC. This encodes CASSQRGLAGANVLTF.

The rearrangement uses TRBV5-1 and TRBJ1-4, with TRBD1 identical over 7 bases. Trimming took 2 bases from V and 6 from J; bases not matched to a gene: 7. Germline V CDR1 and CDR2: SGHRS, YFSETQ. This CDR3 comprises 15 residues. Here the CDR3 reads CASSLQGTSYEKLFF. The CDR3 DNA reads as TGCGCCAGCAGCTTACAGGGGACGTCCTATGAAAAACTGTTTTTT. Filled out from reference TRBV5-1 and TRBJ1-4, the complete variable domain reads KAGVTQTPRYLIKTRGQQVTLSCSPISGHRSVSWYQQTPGQGLQFLFEYFSETQRNKGNFPGRFSGRQFSNSRSEMNVSTLELGDSALYLCASSLQGTSYEKLFFGSGTQLSVL.

CDR3 sequence: CATSRSGTGYNEQFF. CDR3 nucleotides: TGTGCCACCAGCAGATCCGGGACAGGGTACAATGAGCAGTTCTTC. The V and J genes are TRBV15 and TRBJ2-1, with 9 nucleotides matching TRBD1. Trimming cost V 2 bases and J 4 bases; bases outside gene matches: 3. CDR3 size: 15 residues. Germline loops: CDR1 LNHNV, CDR2 YYDKDF (reference sequence).

In nucleotides, the CDR3 is TGTGCCAGCGGGATGAGGGGAGGCTCGACGTACAATGAGCAGTTCTTC. Its protein is CASGMRGGSTYNEQFF. The V call is TRBV5-6, the J call TRBJ2-1; tentatively, D is TRBD2 (6 bases). Germline V gene data show CDR1 as SGHDT and CDR2 as YYEEEE. Trimming cost V 7 bases and J 4 bases, with 21 bases left between them. The CDR3 has 16 amino acids. Looking up the rest from reference TRBV5-6 and TRBJ2-1 gives the full variable domain: DAGVTQSPTHLIKTRGQQVTLRCSPKSGHDTVSWYQQALGQGPQFIFQYYEEEERQRGNFPDRFSGHQFPNYSSELNVNALLLGDSALYLCASGMRGGSTYNEQFFGPGTRLTVL.

The J gene is TRBJ1-3, the V gene TRBV12-5; D gene unclear. The V gene's germline CDR1 is LGHNT and CDR2 FRNRAP. The CDR3 consists of 13 residues. V lost 1 base and J lost 2, with 3 bases in between. As DNA, the CDR3 is TGTGCTAGTGGTTTGGCTCCTGGAAACACCATATATTTT. Translating gives CASGLAPGNTIYF.

The chain recombines TRBV2 with TRBJ2-4; perhaps TRBD2 as D (6 bases). This CDR3 has 13 amino acids. Trimming pared 6 bases from V and 0 bases from J, leaving 6 bases between. Germline CDR1 SNHLY, CDR2 FYNNEI. The CDR3, as DNA: TGTGCCAGCAGGGGACTAGCCAAAAACATTCAGTACTTC. Translating it yields CASRGLAKNIQYF.

The gene calls are TRBV5-4 and TRBJ2-7; D is perhaps TRBD2 (6 bases). Germline-derived CDR1 and CDR2 are SGHNT and YYREEE (reference sequence). The CDR3 loop spans 14 amino acids. V was shortened by 3 bases and J by 3 bases, with 13 bases between the two germline ends. The CDR3 here is CASSSRDSNYEQYF. DNA of the CDR3: TGTGCCAGCAGCTCCCGGGACTCAAACTACGAGCAGTACTTC.

The J gene is TRBJ2-7, the V gene TRBV2, with 8 positions matching TRBD1. After removal of 2 bases from V and 4 bases from J, the junction contained 7 bases not matched to a gene. CDR1 and CDR2 from the germline V gene are SNHLY and FYNNEI. This CDR3 has 15 residues. CDR3 sequence (DNA): TGTGCCAGCAGTGAATCGCCAGGGGGCGCATACGAGCAGTACTTC. Translating it yields CASSESPGGAYEQYF.

The chain carries TRBV6-5 and TRBJ2-6; D perhaps matches TRBD1 (6 bases). The CDR3 loop spans 13 amino acids. Germline V gene sequence: CDR1 MNHEY, CDR2 SVGAGI. Trimming cost V 8 bases and J 9 bases, with 14 bases left between them. This CDR3 reads CASAPGQNNVLTF. The CDR3 DNA sequence: TGTGCCAGCGCCCCCGGACAGAACAACGTCCTGACTTTC.

The genes are TRBV29-1 and TRBJ2-7, with TRBD2 matching 8 bases. With V trimmed by 4 bases and J by 5 bases, 4 bases remained unmatched. The V gene's germline CDR1 is SQVTM and CDR2 ANQGSEA. The CDR3 consists of 12 residues. The CDR3 sequence is CSVAERGNEQYF. In nucleotides, the CDR3 is TGCAGCGTTGCTGAGCGGGGGAACGAGCAGTACTTC.

This clone has just a few counts. The chain links TRBV25-1 to TRBJ1-1, with TRBD1 matching 7 bases. The CDR3 is made up of 16 amino acids. Germline CDR1 and CDR2: MGHDK and SYGVNS. V gave up 4 bases and J gave up 1 base; unmatched junction bases: 9. In nucleotides, the CDR3 is TGTGCCAGCAGTGGACTTCCGGGACAGACGAACACTGAAGCTTTCTTT. Translation gives CASSGLPGQTNTEAFF.

In this sample, this clone turned up once. The gene calls are TRBV4-1 and TRBJ2-1, with 15 bases lining up with TRBD2. From germline, CDR1 is MGHRA and CDR2 YSYEKL. The CDR3 spans 21 residues. V was clipped by 4 bases and J by 0 bases; unmatched bases: 13. In DNA form, the CDR3 reads TGCGCCAGCAGCCCGGATGGCGGACTAGCGGGAGGGGCGAGCTCCTACAATGAGCAGTTCTTC. Amino acid sequence: CASSPDGGLAGGASSYNEQFF.

The chain joins TRBV5-5 to TRBJ1-4; 8 bases are shared with TRBD1. The J segment lost 7 bases and the V segment lost 4 bases, leaving 6 bases of the junction unmatched. The CDR3 runs 14 residues. CDR1 is SGHKS, CDR2 YYEKEE, per germline (reference sequence). The CDR3 nucleotides read TGTGCCAGCAGCCAAACAGGGGGAGGTGAAAAACTGTTTTTT. Its translation is CASSQTGGGEKLFF.

Regarding this clone: The junction does not match germline at one end; this may be a read error. The chain combines TRBV5-1 with TRBJ2-7, with 9 bases lining up with TRBD1. Germline V gene data show CDR1 as SGHRS and CDR2 as YFSETQ. The length of the CDR3 is 15 residues. The CDR3 is CACSISGTGNYEQYF. CDR3 nucleotides: TGCGCCTGCAGCATAAGCGGGACAGGGAATTACGAGCAGTACTTC.

This clone appeared a single time. This chain links TRBV2 with TRBJ2-6, with D uncertain. The CDR3 sequence is 15 residues long. Per germline, CDR1 SNHLY and CDR2 FYNNEI. Trimming stripped 6 bases from V and 2 bases from J, with 11 bases between. The CDR3 region has the DNA TGTGCCAGCAGCCTTGGCTTAACTGGGGCCAACGTCCTGACTTTC. Translation: CASSLGLTGANVLTF.

The V and J genes are TRBV2 and TRBJ1-1, with D maybe TRBD1 (6 bases). The germline CDR1 and CDR2 sequences are SNHLY and FYNNEI. This CDR3 region has 18 residues. Trimming left V 1 base short and J 0 bases short, with 18 bases between. CDR3 protein: CASSEVGGWGRLNTEAFF. The CDR3, as DNA: TGTGCCAGCAGTGAAGTAGGGGGATGGGGTAGGTTGAACACTGAAGCTTTCTTT.

The chain employs TRBV21-1 and TRBJ2-7; TRBD1, as called in the table, went unchecked against the DNA. TRBV21-1 is recorded as a pseudogene. The CDR3 length is 14 residues. The CDR3 loop is CASSKEGRGWEQYF. CDR3 bases: TGTGCCAGCAGCAAAGAGGGCAGGGGCTGGGAGCAGTACTTC.

The chain uses TRBV6-5 and TRBJ1-1; TRBD1 matches at 8 bases. Per the germline V gene, CDR1 is MNHEY and CDR2 is SVGAGI. The CDR3 length is 15 residues. The V segment lost 4 bases and the J segment 2 bases; nucleotides outside the gene matches: 6. The CDR3 DNA is TGTGCCAGCAGTTTCGACAGGGGAGGAAACACTGAAGCTTTCTTT. It yields the protein CASSFDRGGNTEAFF.

V usage is TRBV4-1 and J usage is TRBJ2-3; D is perhaps TRBD2 (6 bases). Germline lookup yields CDR1 MGHRA and CDR2 YSYEKL. V shed 5 bases and J shed 0 bases, with 9 bases lying between them. The CDR3 is 14 amino acids. In DNA, the CDR3 is TGCGCCAGCAGCTTCAGCGGGAGCACAGATACGCAGTATTTT. Translating it yields CASSFSGSTDTQYF.

The chain employs TRBV28 and TRBJ1-6; maybe TRBD1 (6 bases). CDR3 size: 15 residues. Germline V gene sequence: CDR1 MDHEN, CDR2 SYDVKM. V shed 6 bases and J shed 5 bases, with 14 bases lying between them. The CDR3 region has the DNA TGTGCCAGCAGCTTAATAGACAGGAATAATTCACCCCTCCACTTT. Its translation is CASSLIDRNNSPLHF.

The V call is TRBV7-2, the J call TRBJ2-3; weak D call: TRBD1 (6 bases). Germline loops: CDR1 SGHTA, CDR2 FQGNSA. The CDR3 is 14 residues long. V was pared by 4 bases and J by 2 bases, with 10 bases between. The CDR3 spells CASSSTGPTDTQYF. In DNA, the CDR3 is TGTGCCAGCAGCTCGACAGGCCCCACAGATACGCAGTATTTT.